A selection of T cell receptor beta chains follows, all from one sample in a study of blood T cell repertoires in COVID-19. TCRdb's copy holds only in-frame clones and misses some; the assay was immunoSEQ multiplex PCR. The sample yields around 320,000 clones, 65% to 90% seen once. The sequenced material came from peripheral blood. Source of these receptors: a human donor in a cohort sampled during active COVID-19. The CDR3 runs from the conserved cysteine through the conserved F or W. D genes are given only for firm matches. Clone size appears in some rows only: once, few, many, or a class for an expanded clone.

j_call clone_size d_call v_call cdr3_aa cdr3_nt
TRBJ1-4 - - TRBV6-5 CASSPLGSSNEKLFF TGTGCCAGCAGTCCTCTGGGCAGCTCTAATGAAAAACTGTTTTTT
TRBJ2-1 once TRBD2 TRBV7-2 CASSVELAGGQDEQFF TGTGCCAGCAGCGTGGAACTAGCGGGGGGGCAGGATGAGCAGTTCTTC
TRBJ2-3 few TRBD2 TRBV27 CASGTWRGGTDTQYF TGTGCCAGCGGGACTTGGCGGGGGGGCACAGATACGCAGTATTTT
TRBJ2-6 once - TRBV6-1 CASSVQVFFSGANVLTF TGTGCCAGCAGTGTACAGGTTTTCTTCTCTGGGGCCAACGTCCTGACTTTC
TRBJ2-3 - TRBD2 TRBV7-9 CASSPERERADTQYF TGTGCCAGCAGCCCAGAGCGGGAGAGGGCCGATACGCAGTATTTT
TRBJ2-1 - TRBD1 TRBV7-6 CASSLALMDRREVQGSYNEQFF TGTGCCAGCAGCTTAGCCCTAATGGACAGGAGAGAGGTCCAGGGGTCCTACAATGAGCAGTTCTTC
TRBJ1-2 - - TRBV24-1 CATSDLLAGYTF TGTGCCACCAGTGATTTGTTAGCTGGCTACACCTTC
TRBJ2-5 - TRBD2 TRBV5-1 CASGLAGSRSETQYF TGCGCCAGCGGACTAGCGGGGTCACGTTCAGAGACCCAGTACTTC
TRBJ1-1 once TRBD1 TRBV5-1 CASRTGTNTEAFF TGCGCCAGCAGGACAGGGACGAACACTGAAGCTTTCTTT
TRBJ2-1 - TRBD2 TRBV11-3 CASSLDGGSWEQFF TGTGCCAGCTCCCTAGACGGGGGGTCCTGGGAGCAGTTCTTC
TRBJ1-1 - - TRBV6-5 CATSPGYKNTEAFF TGTGCCACCTCACCGGGGTATAAGAACACTGAAGCTTTCTTT
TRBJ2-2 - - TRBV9 CASSAGRGTGELFF TGTGCCAGCAGCGCAGGAAGGGGCACCGGGGAGCTGTTTTTT
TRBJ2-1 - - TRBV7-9 CASSREIQQGKAHNEQFF TGTGCCAGCAGCCGAGAAATACAACAGGGTAAGGCGCACAATGAGCAGTTCTTC
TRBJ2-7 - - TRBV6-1 CASSERASGASYEQYF TGTGCCAGCAGTGAAAGGGCGTCAGGGGCGTCTTACGAGCAGTACTTC
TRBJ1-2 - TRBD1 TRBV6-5 CASSYGRGQGYTF TGTGCCAGCAGTTACGGCAGGGGGCAGGGCTACACCTTC
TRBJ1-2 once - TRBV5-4 CASSLSGESMYYGYTF TGTGCCAGCAGCTTGTCAGGGGAGAGTATGTACTATGGCTACACCTTC
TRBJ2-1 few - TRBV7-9 CASSRWAGENFNEQFF TGTGCCAGCAGCAGGTGGGCAGGGGAAAACTTCAATGAGCAGTTCTTC
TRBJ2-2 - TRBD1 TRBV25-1 CASRDRGRELFF TGTGCCAGCAGGGACAGGGGGAGGGAGCTGTTTTTT
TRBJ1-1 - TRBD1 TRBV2 CASNSDRAQNTEAFF TGTGCCAGCAACTCGGACAGGGCCCAAAACACTGAAGCTTTCTTT
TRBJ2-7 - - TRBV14 CASSQGGKGFIYEQYF TGTGCCAGCAGCCAGGGGGGAAAGGGATTCATCTACGAGCAGTACTTC
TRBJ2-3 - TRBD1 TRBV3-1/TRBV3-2 CASSPPDRAVTDTQYF TGTGCCAGCAGCCCGCCGGACAGGGCCGTCACAGATACGCAGTATTTT
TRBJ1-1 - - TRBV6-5 CASSYFQMNTEAFF TGTGCCAGCAGTTACTTTCAGATGAACACTGAAGCTTTCTTT
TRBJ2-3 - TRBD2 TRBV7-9 CASSSGGDTQYF TGTGCCAGCAGCTCGGGGGGAGATACGCAGTATTTT
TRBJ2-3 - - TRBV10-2 CASSESRADTQYF TGCGCCAGCAGTGAGTCGAGGGCAGATACGCAGTATTTT
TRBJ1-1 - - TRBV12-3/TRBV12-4 CASSLGGAGEAFF TGTGCCAGCAGTTTAGGTGGGGCCGGTGAAGCTTTCTTT
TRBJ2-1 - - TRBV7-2 CASSYRPYNEQFF TGTGCCAGCAGCTATCGTCCCTACAATGAGCAGTTCTTC
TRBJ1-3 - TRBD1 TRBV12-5 CASGLVGTARGNTIYF TGTGCTAGTGGTTTGGTGGGGACAGCTCGAGGAAACACCATATATTTT
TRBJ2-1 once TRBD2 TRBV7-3 CASSLRIAGGPNNEQFF TGTGCCAGCAGCTTACGGATAGCGGGGGGGCCTAACAATGAGCAGTTCTTC
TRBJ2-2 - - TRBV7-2 CASSFRAPGHSTGELFF TGTGCCAGCAGCTTTCGTGCGCCGGGACACTCCACCGGGGAGCTGTTTTTT
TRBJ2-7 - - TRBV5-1 CASSRRTPSFDEQYF TGCGCCAGCAGCCGTCGGACTCCCTCGTTTGACGAGCAGTACTTC
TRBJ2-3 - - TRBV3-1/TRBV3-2 CASSHKGQGSDTQYF TGTGCCAGCAGCCACAAGGGGCAGGGTTCAGATACGCAGTATTTT
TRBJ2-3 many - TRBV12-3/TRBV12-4 CASNRGKTDTQYF TGTGCCAGCAACCGGGGGAAGACAGATACGCAGTATTTT
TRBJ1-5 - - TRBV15 CATSRQGFQPQHF TGTGCCACCAGCAGACAGGGTTTTCAGCCCCAGCATTTT
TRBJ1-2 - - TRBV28 CASSLYGYGYTF TGTGCCAGCAGTTTATACGGTTATGGCTACACCTTC
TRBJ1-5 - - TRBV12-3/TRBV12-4 CASRQGNQPQHF TGTGCCAGCAGGCAGGGGAATCAGCCCCAGCATTTT
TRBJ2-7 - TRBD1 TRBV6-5 CASSYGFGQGTYEQYF TGTGCCAGCAGTTACGGGTTTGGACAGGGGACCTACGAGCAGTACTTC
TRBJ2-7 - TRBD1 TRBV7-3 CASSLQGAEQYF TGTGCCAGCAGCCTACAGGGGGCCGAGCAGTACTTC
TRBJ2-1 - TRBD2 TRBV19 CASTTERGFEQFF TGTGCCAGTACAACGGAGCGGGGTTTTGAGCAGTTCTTC
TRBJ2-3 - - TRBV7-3 CASSLAVTDTQYF TGTGCCAGCAGCTTAGCGGTTACAGATACGCAGTATTTT
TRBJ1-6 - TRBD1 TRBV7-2 CASSLGEGGQGSPLHF TGTGCCAGCAGCTTAGGGGAAGGCGGACAGGGGTCACCCCTCCACTTT
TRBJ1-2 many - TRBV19 CASSTRTVSYGYTF TGTGCCAGTAGTACAAGGACAGTTTCATATGGCTACACCTTC
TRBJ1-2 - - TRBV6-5 CASSYRGRGYGYTF TGTGCCAGCAGTTACCGGGGGCGGGGGTATGGCTACACCTTC
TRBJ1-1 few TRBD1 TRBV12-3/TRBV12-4 CASIRTGRTEAFF TGTGCCAGCATTCGGACAGGGCGGACTGAAGCTTTCTTT
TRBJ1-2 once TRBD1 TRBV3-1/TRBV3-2 CASSKGQGGALRGYTF TGTGCCAGCAGCAAGGGCCAAGGGGGCGCGTTGAGGGGCTACACCTTC
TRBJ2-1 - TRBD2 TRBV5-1 CASSLAGASGGANEQFF TGCGCCAGCAGCTTGGCCGGGGCTAGCGGGGGGGCCAATGAGCAGTTCTTC
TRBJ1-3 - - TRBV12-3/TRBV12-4 CAARGKGGNTIYF TGTGCGGCGCGGGGGAAAGGTGGAAACACCATATATTTT
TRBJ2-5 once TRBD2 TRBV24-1 CATSERTSGVLQETQYF TGTGCCACCAGTGAGAGGACTAGCGGGGTTCTCCAAGAGACCCAGTACTTC
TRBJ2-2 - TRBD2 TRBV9 CASSVGSGANTGELFF TGTGCCAGCAGCGTAGGTAGCGGGGCGAACACCGGGGAGCTGTTTTTT
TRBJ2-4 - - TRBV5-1 CASSSGLSKNIQYF TGCGCCAGCAGCTCCGGACTGTCCAAAAACATTCAGTACTTC
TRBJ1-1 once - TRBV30 CAWSHGGTMNTEAFF TGTGCCTGGAGTCACGGGGGGACCATGAACACTGAAGCTTTCTTT
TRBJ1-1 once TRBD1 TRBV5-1 CASSLSSTGTGEAFF TGCGCCAGCAGCTTATCCAGTACCGGGACAGGCGAAGCTTTCTTT
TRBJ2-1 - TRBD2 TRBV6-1 CASSEKRGGHEQFF TGTGCCAGCAGTGAAAAGCGGGGGGGACATGAGCAGTTCTTC
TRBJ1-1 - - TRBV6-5 CASRYSRNTEAFF TGTGCCAGCAGGTATAGCAGGAACACTGAAGCTTTCTTT
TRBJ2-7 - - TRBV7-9 CASSPSTVPYEQYF TGTGCCAGCAGCCCTTCGACAGTCCCCTACGAGCAGTACTTC
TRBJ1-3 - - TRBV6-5 CASLGQTRNTIYF TGTGCCAGCTTGGGGCAAACTCGAAACACCATATATTTT